The rows below give T cell receptor beta chains drawn from one sample of a study of cytomegalovirus exposure and HLA in healthy donors. Method: immunoSEQ multiplex PCR; TCRdb's copy keeps in-frame clones and lacks some. The sample shows 150,000 to 200,000 clones, 12% of them seen only once. Sequences were obtained from PBMCs. These receptors were collected from a man aged 50-59 years in good health and CMV-seropositive. The CDR3 runs from the conserved cysteine through the conserved F or W. The D gene is left open where the match is weak. Rows give clone size only sometimes, using once, few, many, or a class for an expanded clone.

CDR3 protein: CATSREGGTKNIQYF
CDR3 DNA: TGTGCCACCAGCAGAGAGGGGGGAACCAAAAACATTCAGTACTTC
J gene: TRBJ2-4
clone size: NA
V gene: TRBV15
D gene: NA

CDR3 protein: CASSMAGQGLTEQYF
CDR3 DNA: TGTGCCAGTAGTATGGCCGGGCAGGGGTTAACCGAGCAGTACTTC
J gene: TRBJ2-7
clone size: NA
V gene: TRBV19
D gene: NA

CDR3 protein: CASSPSMNTEAFF
CDR3 DNA: TGTGCCAGCTCACCGTCCATGAACACTGAAGCTTTCTTT
J gene: TRBJ1-1
clone size: few
V gene: TRBV18
D gene: NA

CDR3 protein: CASGLDGGRGHGYTF
CDR3 DNA: TGTGCTAGTGGTTTGGATGGGGGCAGGGGCCATGGCTACACCTTC
J gene: TRBJ1-2
clone size: NA
V gene: TRBV12-5
D gene: NA

CDR3 protein: CASSYSRDRVDYGYTF
CDR3 DNA: TGTGCCAGCAGTTACTCTCGGGACAGGGTTGATTATGGCTACACCTTC
J gene: TRBJ1-2
clone size: few
V gene: TRBV6-6
D gene: TRBD1

CDR3 protein: CASGTGYGYTF
CDR3 DNA: TGCGCCAGCGGGACAGGTTATGGCTACACCTTC
J gene: TRBJ1-2
clone size: few
V gene: TRBV4-1
D gene: TRBD1

CDR3 protein: CASSFGQGSGSPLHF
CDR3 DNA: TGTGCCAGCAGTTTCGGACAGGGGTCTGGTTCACCCCTCCACTTT
J gene: TRBJ1-6
clone size: NA
V gene: TRBV28
D gene: TRBD1

CDR3 protein: CASSSGTSGYYNEQFF
CDR3 DNA: TGTGCCAGCAGCTCAGGGACTAGCGGGTACTACAATGAGCAGTTCTTC
J gene: TRBJ2-1
clone size: few
V gene: TRBV11-2
D gene: TRBD2

CDR3 protein: CASSLLRVVGEAAFF
CDR3 DNA: TGTGCCAGCAGCTTACTACGTGTCGTCGGGGAGGCAGCTTTCTTT
J gene: TRBJ1-1
clone size: few
V gene: TRBV13
D gene: NA

CDR3 protein: CASVGGYEQYF
CDR3 DNA: TGTGCCAGCGTGGGGGGCTACGAGCAGTACTTC
J gene: TRBJ2-7
clone size: few
V gene: TRBV6-8
D gene: NA

CDR3 protein: CASSLRAGLYTDTQYF
CDR3 DNA: TGTGCCAGCAGCTTAAGGGCGGGGCTTTACACAGATACGCAGTATTTT
J gene: TRBJ2-3
clone size: few
V gene: TRBV7-2
D gene: NA

CDR3 protein: CAWSVRGVLGAEAFF
CDR3 DNA: TGTGCCTGGAGTGTACGAGGCGTTTTGGGAGCTGAAGCTTTCTTT
J gene: TRBJ1-1
clone size: NA
V gene: TRBV30
D gene: NA

CDR3 protein: CASSSEAGANVLTF
CDR3 DNA: TGTGCCAGCTCTTCGGAGGCTGGGGCCAACGTCCTGACTTTC
J gene: TRBJ2-6
clone size: few
V gene: TRBV18
D gene: NA

CDR3 protein: CASSAPGTQYF
CDR3 DNA: TGTGCCAGCAGCGCACCGGGGACGCAGTATTTT
J gene: TRBJ2-3
clone size: few
V gene: TRBV7-9
D gene: NA

CDR3 protein: CASSPLTTGGSSTDTQYF
CDR3 DNA: TGTGCCAGCTCACCATTGACGACGGGGGGGTCTAGCACAGATACGCAGTATTTT
J gene: TRBJ2-3
clone size: NA
V gene: TRBV18
D gene: TRBD2

CDR3 protein: CAWSVLKGNTIYF
CDR3 DNA: TGTGCCTGGAGTGTACTTAAAGGAAACACCATATATTTT
J gene: TRBJ1-3
clone size: NA
V gene: TRBV30
D gene: NA

CDR3 protein: CASSPTGTGTIYGYTF
CDR3 DNA: TGTGCCAGTAGTCCTACCGGGACAGGGACCATCTATGGCTACACCTTC
J gene: TRBJ1-2
clone size: few
V gene: TRBV19
D gene: TRBD1

CDR3 protein: CASRKQGYEQFF
CDR3 DNA: TGTGCCAGCAGGAAACAGGGTTATGAGCAGTTCTTC
J gene: TRBJ2-1
clone size: few
V gene: TRBV6-5
D gene: NA

CDR3 protein: CASSVRQGTEAFF
CDR3 DNA: TGTGCCAGCAGTGTCCGACAGGGAACTGAAGCTTTCTTT
J gene: TRBJ1-1
clone size: NA
V gene: TRBV6-1
D gene: TRBD1

CDR3 protein: CAWGQDNTDTQYF
CDR3 DNA: TGTGCCTGGGGACAGGACAACACAGATACGCAGTATTTT
J gene: TRBJ2-3
clone size: NA
V gene: TRBV30
D gene: TRBD1

CDR3 protein: CSAADSFIQYF
CDR3 DNA: TGCAGTGCTGCGGACAGCTTTATTCAGTACTTC
J gene: TRBJ2-4
clone size: few
V gene: TRBV20-1
D gene: NA

CDR3 protein: CASSESGQGALGNQPQHF
CDR3 DNA: TGTGCCAGCAGCGAATCGGGACAGGGGGCGTTGGGCAATCAGCCCCAGCATTTT
J gene: TRBJ1-5
clone size: NA
V gene: TRBV2
D gene: TRBD1

CDR3 protein: CASSSGLNQETQYF
CDR3 DNA: TGTGCCAGCAGCTCGGGACTAAACCAAGAGACCCAGTACTTC
J gene: TRBJ2-5
clone size: NA
V gene: TRBV7-2
D gene: TRBD2

CDR3 protein: CASSPPGGSNQPQHF
CDR3 DNA: TGTGCCAGCAGTCCCCCGGGAGGAAGCAATCAGCCCCAGCATTTT
J gene: TRBJ1-5
clone size: NA
V gene: TRBV6-6
D gene: NA